This TCR beta chain derives from a study of blood T cell repertoires in COVID-19. Study-level background: Sites across the United States, Italy and Spain contributed samples from acute and convalescent COVID-19. PBMCs, B-cell-depleted T cells, or T cells provided the cDNA or gDNA that made up the material.

Seattle participants joined during active infection and were tracked over time. TCRdb's table, derived via immunoSEQ multiplex PCR, lists solely in-frame clones and lacks some. The sample holds more than 350,000 clones, roughly 90% seen once. V lost 6 bases to trimming and J lost 4 bases; unmatched junction nucleotides: 6. This CDR3 is built from 13 residues. Germline loops: CDR1 SNHLY, CDR2 FYNNEI. The chain is built from TRBV2 and TRBJ2-7, with 7 nucleotides matching TRBD1. Sequenced sample: peripheral blood. This sequence was found in a woman in her twenties or thirties with COVID-19, enrolled during active disease. The CDR3 is CASRGTASYEQYF. CDR3 DNA: TGTGCCAGCAGGGGGACAGCTAGTTACGAGCAGTACTTC.